The 12 T cell receptor beta chains below come from one sample, sequenced in a study of T-cell reconstitution after alpha-beta-depleted transplantation in children. During its preparation, the TCRbeta library received unique molecular identifiers. Each CDR3 protein gets one entry after TCRdb re-called the PCR reads with MiXCR. Seen here are 100,000 to 120,000 distinct CDR3 sequences, about 6% observed once, and the top ten hold roughly 25%. This material consisted of PBMCs, mostly from graft donor cells, taken 360 days after TCRalphabeta/CD19-depleted stem cell transplant. The receptors come from a male patient between 2 and 15 years old who had a stem cell transplant for acute lymphoblastic leukemia, so the T cells may come from the graft donor.

This clonotype was found many times. The V gene is TRBV4-3, the J gene TRBJ2-5; 11 nucleotides agree with TRBD2. Germline CDR1 LGHNA, CDR2 YSLEER. V shed 0 bases and J 0 bases; nucleotides not matched to a gene: 9. CDR3 length: 19 residues. For the CDR3, the DNA is TGCGCCAGCAGCCAAGACCTTAGCGGGAGGGGTTGGTACCAAGAGACCCAGTACTTC. Amino acids: CASSQDLSGRGWYQETQYF.

This clonotype was observed at least ten times. The rearrangement uses TRBV9 and TRBJ2-5; 7 nucleotides line up with TRBD2. There are 17 residues in the CDR3. CDR1 SGDLS and CDR2 YYNGEE come from the germline V gene. J lost 5 bases, V lost 0 bases, and 13 bases had no gene match. The CDR3 nucleotides read TGTGCCAGCAGCGTAGCGAGTCGGCTAGCGGTTAAGGAGACCCAGTACTTC. It codes for CASSVASRLAVKETQYF.

This clonotype was seen only a few times. This sequence joins TRBV5-6 and TRBJ2-1, with D unresolved. The CDR3 has 15 amino acids. Germline V gene data show CDR1 as SGHDT and CDR2 as YYEEEE. Trimming left V 0 bases short and J 1 base short, with 8 bases between. CDR3: CASSLGGVSYNEQFF. CDR3 DNA sequence: TGTGCCAGCAGCTTGGGTGGGGTATCCTACAATGAGCAGTTCTTC.

Ten or more counts support this clonotype. This rearrangement joins TRBV27 to TRBJ2-2, with TRBD1 as a possible D gene (6 bases). Per the germline V gene, CDR1 is MNHEY and CDR2 is SMNVEV (reference sequence). V was clipped by 4 bases and J by 4 bases, with 13 bases between them. This CDR3 is built from 15 residues. The CDR3 loop reads CASSSRQALTGELFF. The CDR3 coding sequence is TGTGCCAGCAGTTCCCGACAGGCACTCACCGGGGAGCTGTTTTTT.

This clonotype showed up many times. The CDR3 loop is CATNSNFRTDEQYF. The CDR3 DNA reads TGTGCCACCAACTCTAATTTTCGGACGGACGAGCAGTACTTC. This chain uses TRBV6-1 with TRBJ2-7; D not resolved. The germline CDR1 and CDR2 sequences are MNHNS and SASEGT. The CDR3 is made up of 14 amino acids. The V gene lost 10 bases and the J gene lost 5 bases, with 21 bases spanning the gap.

In its sample, this clonotype was seen many times. The chain is built from TRBV20-1 and TRBJ2-5; unclear D gene. Per germline, CDR1 DFQATT and CDR2 SNEGSKA (reference sequence). The CDR3 has 11 amino acids. Trimming cost V 1 base and J 7 bases, with 7 bases left between them. In nucleotides, the CDR3 is TGCAGTGCTAGAGTCGGCGGGACCCAGTACTTC. This encodes CSARVGGTQYF.

This clonotype appeared a few times. CDR3 amino acids: CASSPTGGLAKNIQYF. CDR3 in DNA: TGTGCCAGCAGTCCGACAGGGGGCCTGGCCAAAAACATTCAGTACTTC. V usage is TRBV27 and J usage is TRBJ2-4; the match to TRBD1 covers 10 bases. V lost 5 bases to trimming and J lost 1 base; unmatched junction nucleotides: 5. The germline V gene has CDR1 MNHEY and CDR2 SMNVEV (reference sequence). CDR3 length: 16 residues.

In this sample, this clonotype turned up many times. This sequence joins TRBV29-1 and TRBJ2-1; TRBD2 is a possible D gene (6 bases). V lost 7 bases to trimming and J lost 0 bases, with 13 bases between them. The CDR3 consists of 14 residues. Germline CDR1 reads SQVTM; CDR2 reads ANQGSEA. In nucleotides, the CDR3 is TGCAGCGCCCGCGGGGTAAGCTCCTACAATGAGCAGTTCTTC. It codes for CSARGVSSYNEQFF.

This clonotype has a count of ten or more. This rearrangement joins TRBV5-1 to TRBJ1-4; possible D gene TRBD1, 5 bases. The CDR3 covers 15 residues. Between the trimmed V and J ends, which lost 4 bases and 7 bases, there was a span of 17 bases. In germline, CDR1 is SGHRS, CDR2 YFSETQ. CDR3 in DNA: TGCGCCAGCAGCCACGGCCCCGGGACGGGTGAAAAACTGTTTTTT. Its translation is CASSHGPGTGEKLFF.

This clonotype was recorded at least ten times. The rearrangement uses TRBV24-1 and TRBJ2-3, with unresolved D. Germline CDR1 is KGHDR and CDR2 is SFDVKD. The germline V and J ends were trimmed by 0 bases and 6 bases, with 6 bases remaining between them. CDR3 size: 13 residues. DNA for the CDR3: TGTGCCACCAGTGATTTGGCCCTTGATACGCAGTATTTT. This translates into CATSDLALDTQYF.

This clonotype has at least ten counts. V gene TRBV20-1 combines with J gene TRBJ2-5; D may be TRBD2 (5 bases). Germline CDR1 reads DFQATT; CDR2 reads SNEGSKA (reference sequence). The V end was cut by 0 bases, the J end by 6 bases, with 11 bases between. This CDR3 has 13 amino acids. This chain's CDR3 is CSAREVGVKTQYF. Here the CDR3 DNA reads TGCAGTGCTAGAGAGGTGGGAGTAAAGACCCAGTACTTC.

This clonotype occurred a few times. This sequence joins TRBV7-2 and TRBJ1-5; D is perhaps TRBD1 (5 bases). Trimming took 0 bases from V and 1 from J, leaving 7 bases between them. Germline loops: CDR1 SGHTA, CDR2 FQGNSA. The CDR3 loop spans 15 amino acids. The CDR3 protein is CASSLARDSNQPQHF. CDR3 in DNA: TGTGCCAGCAGCTTAGCCCGGGACAGCAATCAGCCCCAGCATTTT. Variable domain in full (rest from reference TRBV7-2 and TRBJ1-5): GAGVSQSPSNKVTEKGKDVELRCDPISGHTALYWYRQSLGQGLEFLIYFQGNSAPDKSGLPSDRFSAERTGGSVSTLTIQRTQQEDSAVYLCASSLARDSNQPQHFGDGTRLSIL.